These T cell receptor beta chains were read from a single sample in a study of blood T cell repertoires in COVID-19. TCRdb keeps only in-frame clones here, not all; method: immunoSEQ multiplex PCR. The data contain 110,000 to 150,000 clones, 84% of them singletons. Specimen: peripheral blood. These receptors originate from a woman aged 80 or over in a cohort sampled during active or convalescent COVID-19. The CDR3 runs from the conserved cysteine through the conserved F or W. A D gene is named only where the DNA matches it firmly. Size is stated for part of the rows, as once, few or many counts, or as a class when the clone is expanded.

V	length	size	J	D	DNA	CDR3
TRBV6-4	15	.	TRBJ2-1	.	TGTGCCAGCAGGTATATCCGGTCCTCCTACAATGAGCAGTTCTTC	CASRYIRSSYNEQFF
TRBV11-2	14	.	TRBJ2-1	.	TGTGCCAGCAGCTTTACCCGAGGGAACAATGAGCAGTTCTTC	CASSFTRGNNEQFF
TRBV5-1	15	.	TRBJ2-1	.	TGCGCCAGCAGCTTGGTCGTCAGCTCCTACAATGAGCAGTTCTTC	CASSLVVSSYNEQFF
TRBV4-2	22	.	TRBJ2-3	TRBD2	TGTGCCAGCAGCCAGGTCCATGGGAAGAGGGAGACTAGCGGGGGGAGTAGAGATACGCAGTATTTT	CASSQVHGKRETSGGSRDTQYF
TRBV19	18	.	TRBJ2-6	TRBD1	TGTGCCAGTAGTCCCCGGGACAGGGGTTCGACTGGGGCCAACGTCCTGACTTTC	CASSPRDRGSTGANVLTF
TRBV5-1	15	.	TRBJ2-3	TRBD2	TGCGCCAGCAGCTGGACTAGCGGGGGGGTAGATACGCAGTATTTT	CASSWTSGGVDTQYF
TRBV19	15	.	TRBJ1-5	TRBD1	TGTGCCAGTAGTGCCTACAGGGGACTCAATCAGCCCCAGCATTTT	CASSAYRGLNQPQHF
TRBV6-5	15	.	TRBJ1-4	.	TGTGCCAGCAGTTACTCCGGGACATCTAATGAAAAACTGTTTTTT	CASSYSGTSNEKLFF
TRBV4-2	16	.	TRBJ1-2	.	TGTGCCAGCAGCCAAGATTTAAGGGGTCGGTCCTATGGCTACACCTTC	CASSQDLRGRSYGYTF
TRBV6-5	15	.	TRBJ1-6	.	TGTGCCAGCAGCAAAGTCGTAGGGGTTAGTTCACCCCTCCACTTT	CASSKVVGVSSPLHF
TRBV6-1	17	.	TRBJ1-1	.	TGTGCCAGCAGTGAAAAGAGAGGGGGAGGGTGGGGCACTGAAGCTTTCTTT	CASSEKRGGGWGTEAFF
TRBV3-1/TRBV3-2	17	.	TRBJ2-3	TRBD2	TGTGCCAGCAGCCTCCAGAGACTAGCGGGAAGCACAGATACGCAGTATTTT	CASSLQRLAGSTDTQYF
TRBV9	16	.	TRBJ1-2	.	TGTGCCAGCAGCGGAGGCGCCGCCGGAGCCACCTATGGCTACACCTTC	CASSGGAAGATYGYTF
TRBV19	14	.	TRBJ1-1	.	TGTGCCAGTATAGATTGGGGGCAGCTCACTGAAGCTTTCTTT	CASIDWGQLTEAFF
TRBV12-3/TRBV12-4	12	large	TRBJ2-7	.	TGTGCCAGCAGTTTTCGTTCCCACGAGCAGTACTTC	CASSFRSHEQYF
TRBV9	13	.	TRBJ1-4	TRBD1	TGTGCCAGCAGCGCGACAGGGGATGAAAAACTGTTTTTT	CASSATGDEKLFF
TRBV9	18	.	TRBJ2-1	TRBD1	TGTGCCAGCAGCGTAGCCAGTCCCGGGACAGGGGGATACAATGAGCAGTTCTTC	CASSVASPGTGGYNEQFF
TRBV5-4	14	once	TRBJ2-1	TRBD2	TGTGCCAGCAGTTCGGGGGGGCCCTACAATGAGCAGTTCTTC	CASSSGGPYNEQFF
TRBV7-2	15	few	TRBJ2-1	TRBD2	TGTGCCAGCACCCTTCTAGCGGGGGGGTGGCATGAGCAGTTCTTC	CASTLLAGGWHEQFF
TRBV6-5	14	few	TRBJ1-1	.	TGTGCCAGCAGGACAATCGACAGGAACACTGAAGCTTTCTTT	CASRTIDRNTEAFF
TRBV5-1	18	.	TRBJ1-1	.	TGCGCCAGCAGCCTAGGGATACGGGGAAGGAAGCTGAACACTGAAGCTTTCTTT	CASSLGIRGRKLNTEAFF
TRBV10-3	12	once	TRBJ1-2	.	TGTGCCATCAGTGAAAACAGGGCTGGCTACACCTTC	CAISENRAGYTF
TRBV9	14	.	TRBJ1-3	.	TGTGCCAGCAGCTCGTCCCTTATTGGAAACACCATATATTTT	CASSSSLIGNTIYF
TRBV7-9	15	.	TRBJ2-5	.	TGTGCCAGCAGCTTAGCGTCACTTGGAGGTGGGACCCAGTACTTC	CASSLASLGGGTQYF
TRBV6-4	13	.	TRBJ2-1	TRBD1	TGTGCCAGCAAAGGACAGGGAGTCAATGAGCAGTTCTTC	CASKGQGVNEQFF
TRBV18	13	.	TRBJ1-1	.	TGTGCCAGCTCACCGTACCCAGGCGTTGAAGCTTTCTTT	CASSPYPGVEAFF
TRBV20-1	13	once	TRBJ1-1	TRBD1	TGCAGTGCAAGTTCAGGGGGCTACACTGAAGCTTTCTTT	CSASSGGYTEAFF
TRBV19	13	.	TRBJ1-5	.	TGTGCCAGTAGGGACAGCTTCAATCAGCCCCAGCATTTT	CASRDSFNQPQHF
TRBV6-2/TRBV6-3	14	.	TRBJ2-3	.	TGTGCCAGCAGCACACCGGCGACACGGAATACGCAGTATTTT	CASSTPATRNTQYF